This T cell receptor beta chain emerged from a study of regulatory T cells in long-lasting Graves disease. The overall study: Persistent Graves' disease required over 5 years of antithyroid drugs and positive TSH receptor antibodies. Study outcomes and limitations: TRBV28, TRBJ1-2 and TRBJ2-5 were segments that persistent disease favored. Tissue studied was limited to peripheral blood, excluding thyroid tissue. Those with persistent Graves' had less TCR diversity than newly diagnosed patients.

With regard to this clonotype: Its antigen is unknown.

The CDR3 totals 13 residues. Germline V gene data show CDR1 as MDHEN and CDR2 as SYDVKM. With 6 bases clipped from V and 8 bases from J, the junction kept 4 bases outside the gene matches. Construction of TCR beta libraries relied on iRepertoire HTBI primers and on Arm-PCR targeting CDR3 regions. TCRdb analysed the multiplex PCR reads with MiXCR anew, one entry per CDR3 protein. The table lists about 450,000 distinct CDR3 sequences, about 20% of them singletons. Stated time point: persistent/refractory GD, antithyroid drugs over 5 years with positive TRAb. Extracted RNA from PBMCs served as the source of the TCR library.

The chain combines TRBV28 with TRBJ1-4, with TRBD1 identical over 9 bases. Sequenced material: peripheral blood mononuclear cells (PBMCs), taken when the disease was refractory, from a patient treated with antithyroid drugs. The clonotype comes from a female donor with Graves disease. For the CDR3, the DNA is TGTGCCAGCAGAATGACAGGGGGGGAAAAACTGTTTTTT. As protein: CASRMTGGEKLFF.